The clone carrying this T cell receptor beta chain was detected a few times. The antigen is undetermined. Being one base from a much bigger clone, this may be a read error. This sample was taken from a study of T cells in Graves' hyperthyroidism and ophthalmopathy. Study-wide points: The model anticipated ophthalmopathy a median about six months pre-onset.

Template material for amplifying TCR beta CDR3 regions consisted of RNA transcripts. The study used the HTBI primer set for a first-round RT-PCR of the TCR CDR3. Using its own MiXCR run on the multiplex PCR reads, TCRdb lists one record per CDR3 protein. The sample has hundreds of thousands of distinct CDR3 sequences, roughly 14% seen once; the top ten hold roughly an eighth. V was pared by 11 bases and J by 6 bases, with 19 bases between. This CDR3 has 13 amino acids. Per germline, CDR1 SNHLY and CDR2 FYNNEI. Exclusions: uncontrolled infection, other autoimmune disease, pregnancy, lactation. V is TRBV2 and J is TRBJ1-1, with a tentative D call TRBD1 (6 bases). Specimen: blood. The source of this sequence is a man aged 18-30 years with Graves' ophthalmopathy. CDR3 bases: TGTGCCTCATGGGACACCTGTGCCGCTGAAGCTTTCTTT. Translated: CASWDTCAAEAFF.